This T cell receptor beta chain was captured by sequencing in a study of T cells after yellow fever vaccination. This clonotype was counted ten times or more. Antigen: not known. Study results and caveats: Few clonotypes appeared in both CD4 and CD8 compartments. Primary-vaccination clones mostly resurfaced post-booster (less than 98% CD4, 75% to 90% CD8).

Template-switching 5'RACE yielded the TCR cDNA; a universal primer site and UMIs were added in the process. TCRdb passed the 5' RACE reads through MiXCR, listing each CDR3 protein once. The profile shows some 200,000 distinct CDR3 sequences, 3.2% of them singletons. Germline trimming cut 1 base from V and 7 bases from J; bases unmatched to any gene: 4. Germline assignment: CDR1 SGHRS and CDR2 YFSETQ. The CDR3 length is 15 residues. The starting material was CD4+ T cells sorted from PBMCs, obtained 10 days after the yellow fever booster vaccination. The rearrangement links TRBV5-1 to TRBJ2-1; 11 nucleotides line up with TRBD2. The clonotype comes from a man aged 18 to 29 who received the YFV17D yellow fever vaccine. The CDR3 loop reads CASSLMASGGNEQFF. The CDR3 nucleotides read TGCGCCAGCAGCTTGATGGCTAGCGGGGGGAATGAGCAGTTCTTC.